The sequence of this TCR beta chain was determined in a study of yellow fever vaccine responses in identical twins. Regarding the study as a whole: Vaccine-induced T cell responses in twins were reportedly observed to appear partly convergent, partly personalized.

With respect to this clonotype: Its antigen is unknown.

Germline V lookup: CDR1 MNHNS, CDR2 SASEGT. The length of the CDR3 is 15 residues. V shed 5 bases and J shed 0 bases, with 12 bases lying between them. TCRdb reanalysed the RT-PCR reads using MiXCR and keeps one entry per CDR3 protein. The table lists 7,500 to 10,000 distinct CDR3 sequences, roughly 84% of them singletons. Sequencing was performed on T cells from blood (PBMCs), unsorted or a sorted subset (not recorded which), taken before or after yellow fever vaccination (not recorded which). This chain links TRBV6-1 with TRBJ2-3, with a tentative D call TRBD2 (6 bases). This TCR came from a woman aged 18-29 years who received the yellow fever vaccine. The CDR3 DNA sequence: TGTGCCAGCAGTCGGGATAGCGGTAGCACAGATACGCAGTATTTT. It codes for CASSRDSGSTDTQYF.